Listed below are T cell receptor gamma chains from one sample, sequenced in a study of gamma-delta chains in newborns, infants, children. TCRdb re-processed the reads using CATT. In the table there are some 200 gamma-chain clones, 4% to 5.5% of which are singletons. Sequencing input: blood. The receptors were sampled from a child who was a newborn, infant or young child, either healthy, febrile or measles-vaccinated (not recorded which). The CDR3 runs from the conserved cysteine through the conserved F or W. Clone sizes are shown as how often the clone was seen (once, few, many) or a class if it is expanded.

j_gene,v_gene,abundance,CDR3nt,CDR3aa
TRGJ1/TRGJ2,TRGV4,hyperexpanded,TGTGCCACCTGGGATGGGTTTTATTATAAGAAACTCTTT,CATWDGFYYKKLF
TRGJP,TRGV9,hyperexpanded,TGTGCCTTGTGGGAGCTAGAGTTGGGCAAAAAAATCAAGGTATTT,CALWELELGKKIKVF
TRGJP,TRGV9,hyperexpanded,TGTGCCTTGTGGGAGGTTGGAGAGTTGGGCAAAAAAATCAAGGTATTT,CALWEVGELGKKIKVF
TRGJP,TRGV9,hyperexpanded,TGTGCCTTGTGGGAGGTGAAAGAGTTGGGCAAAAAAATCAAGGTATTT,CALWEVKELGKKIKVF
TRGJP,TRGV9,hyperexpanded,TGTGCCTTGTGGGACTTACAAGAGTTGGGCAAAAAAATCAAGGTATTT,CALWDLQELGKKIKVF